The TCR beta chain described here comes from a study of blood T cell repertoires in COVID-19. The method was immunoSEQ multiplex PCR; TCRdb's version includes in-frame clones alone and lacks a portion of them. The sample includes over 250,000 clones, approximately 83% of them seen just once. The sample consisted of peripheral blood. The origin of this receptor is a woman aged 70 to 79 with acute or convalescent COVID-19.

Written as DNA, the CDR3 is TGTGCCAGCGTAATAGCGGGGGGGCGCGAGCAGTTCTTC. Its translation is CASVIAGGREQFF. The chain uses TRBV6-5 and TRBJ2-1; TRBD2 matches at 11 bases. This CDR3 contains 13 residues. Germline CDR1 reads MNHEY; CDR2 reads SVGAGI. Trimming cost V 8 bases and J 10 bases; bases outside gene matches: 7.